This is a list of T cell receptor beta chains from one sample in a study of T cells in Graves' hyperthyroidism and ophthalmopathy. TCRdb reprocessed the multiplex PCR reads with MiXCR, giving one entry per CDR3 protein. The sample includes over 200,000 distinct CDR3 sequences, just over 14% seen only once; the top ten take about an eighth. Sequenced: blood. All receptors derive from a middle-aged woman with Graves' hyperthyroidism that later progressed to Graves' ophthalmopathy. Both conserved end residues are part of each CDR3. Fields, in order: D gene, CDR3 length, V gene, J gene, clone size, CDR3 protein, CDR3 DNA. A D gene is named only where the DNA matches it firmly. Clone size is shown for a subset of rows, as once, few, many or a class of expanded clone.

d_gene: TRBD1; len: 16; v_gene: TRBV28; j_gene: TRBJ1-5; abundance: many; CDR3aa: CASSIKGAKSNQPQHF; CDR3nt: TGTGCCAGCAGTATAAAGGGGGCAAAGAGCAATCAGCCCCAGCATTTT
d_gene: -; len: 14; v_gene: TRBV3-1; j_gene: TRBJ2-6; abundance: many; CDR3aa: CASSPNTGANVLTF; CDR3nt: TGTGCCAGCAGCCCGAACACTGGGGCCAACGTCCTGACTTTC
d_gene: TRBD1; len: 15; v_gene: TRBV6-5; j_gene: TRBJ2-7; abundance: many; CDR3aa: CASSYWRTGFYEQYF; CDR3nt: TGTGCCAGCAGTTACTGGAGGACAGGGTTCTACGAGCAGTACTTC
d_gene: -; len: 18; v_gene: TRBV7-8; j_gene: TRBJ2-1; abundance: many; CDR3aa: CASRRTVHVGSSYNEQFF; CDR3nt: TGTGCCAGCAGGAGGACCGTTCATGTCGGGAGTTCCTACAATGAGCAGTTCTTC
d_gene: -; len: 15; v_gene: TRBV7-9; j_gene: TRBJ2-7; abundance: -; CDR3aa: CASSLNSVGGYEQYF; CDR3nt: TGTGCCAGCAGCTTAAACTCTGTCGGCGGGTACGAGCAGTACTTC
d_gene: TRBD2; len: 16; v_gene: TRBV7-3; j_gene: TRBJ2-1; abundance: many; CDR3aa: CASSLGSGRGNNEQFF; CDR3nt: TGTGCCAGCAGCTTAGGTAGCGGGAGGGGCAACAATGAGCAGTTCTTC
d_gene: -; len: 11; v_gene: TRBV7-3; j_gene: TRBJ1-6; abundance: many; CDR3aa: CASSLWERLHF; CDR3nt: TGTGCCAGCAGCTTATGGGAACGGCTCCACTTT
d_gene: -; len: 17; v_gene: TRBV6-5; j_gene: TRBJ2-6; abundance: many; CDR3aa: CASSYGSRLSGANVLTF; CDR3nt: TGTGCCAGCAGTTACGGCAGCAGGCTCTCTGGGGCCAACGTCCTGACTTTC
d_gene: TRBD2; len: 15; v_gene: TRBV12-3/TRBV12-4; j_gene: TRBJ2-7; abundance: many; CDR3aa: CASSLGLAGGHEQYF; CDR3nt: TGTGCCAGCAGTTTAGGACTAGCGGGAGGTCACGAGCAGTACTTC
d_gene: TRBD1; len: 19; v_gene: TRBV28; j_gene: TRBJ1-5; abundance: many; CDR3aa: CASSSFGDRGLLWNQPQHF; CDR3nt: TGTGCCAGCAGTTCCTTTGGGGACAGGGGCCTTTTATGGAATCAGCCCCAGCATTTT
d_gene: -; len: 15; v_gene: TRBV5-1; j_gene: TRBJ2-5; abundance: many; CDR3aa: CASSIGHPAVETQYF; CDR3nt: TGCGCCAGCAGCATCGGACACCCGGCTGTGGAGACCCAGTACTTC
d_gene: TRBD1; len: 15; v_gene: TRBV7-9; j_gene: TRBJ1-2; abundance: many; CDR3aa: CASSSLDRVRYGYTF; CDR3nt: TGTGCCAGCAGCTCCTTAGACAGGGTACGATACGGCTACACCTTC
d_gene: -; len: 14; v_gene: TRBV10-3; j_gene: TRBJ2-3; abundance: many; CDR3aa: CAISEAGGTDTQYF; CDR3nt: TGTGCCATCAGTGAGGCGGGCGGGACAGATACGCAGTATTTT
d_gene: -; len: 13; v_gene: TRBV12-3/TRBV12-4; j_gene: TRBJ2-3; abundance: many; CDR3aa: CASIGLFTDTQYF; CDR3nt: TGTGCCAGCATCGGACTATTCACAGATACGCAGTATTTT
d_gene: -; len: 14; v_gene: TRBV3-1; j_gene: TRBJ2-6; abundance: many; CDR3aa: CASSQDLGANVLTF; CDR3nt: TGTGCCAGCAGCCAAGACCTTGGGGCCAACGTCCTGACTTTC
d_gene: -; len: 15; v_gene: TRBV6-1; j_gene: TRBJ2-1; abundance: many; CDR3aa: CASSPTGGPYNEQFF; CDR3nt: TGTGCCAGCAGTCCTACCGGGGGCCCCTACAATGAGCAGTTCTTC
d_gene: -; len: 15; v_gene: TRBV18; j_gene: TRBJ2-7; abundance: -; CDR3aa: CASSQGYSGVYEQYF; CDR3nt: TGTGCCAGCTCACAGGGTTACTCGGGGGTATACGAGCAGTACTTC
d_gene: TRBD2; len: 15; v_gene: TRBV28; j_gene: TRBJ2-7; abundance: once; CDR3aa: CASSQAASGSYKQYF; CDR3nt: TGTGCCAGCAGCCAAGCCGCTAGCGGGTCCTACAAGCAGTACTTC
d_gene: TRBD1; len: 14; v_gene: TRBV7-8; j_gene: TRBJ1-2; abundance: many; CDR3aa: CASSLGRGQNGYTF; CDR3nt: TGTGCCAGCAGCTTAGGCAGGGGGCAAAATGGCTACACCTTC
d_gene: -; len: 15; v_gene: TRBV2; j_gene: TRBJ1-5; abundance: many; CDR3aa: CASSPDSLGNQPQHF; CDR3nt: TGTGCCAGCAGCCCGGACAGTCTCGGCAATCAGCCCCAGCATTTT
d_gene: -; len: 16; v_gene: TRBV2; j_gene: TRBJ1-1; abundance: -; CDR3aa: CASSDPGGRRLTEAFF; CDR3nt: TGTGCCAGCAGTGACCCGGGGGGCAGGCGCTTGACTGAAGCTTTCTTT
d_gene: -; len: 19; v_gene: TRBV18; j_gene: TRBJ2-6; abundance: few; CDR3aa: CASSPWSSEGFSGANVLTF; CDR3nt: TGTGCCAGCTCACCCTGGTCCTCCGAGGGGTTCTCTGGGGCCAACGTCCTGACTTTC
d_gene: -; len: 12; v_gene: TRBV28; j_gene: TRBJ1-1; abundance: -; CDR3aa: CASSFKQGGAFF; CDR3nt: TGTGCCAGCAGTTTTAAACAGGGAGGGGCTTTCTTT
d_gene: -; len: 13; v_gene: TRBV11-2; j_gene: TRBJ1-1; abundance: -; CDR3aa: CATRRQSNTEAFF; CDR3nt: TGTGCCACACGTCGACAGTCGAACACTGAAGCTTTCTTT
d_gene: -; len: 14; v_gene: TRBV7-2; j_gene: TRBJ2-1; abundance: -; CDR3aa: CASSLVAANNELFF; CDR3nt: TGTGCCAGCAGCTTAGTGGCGGCAAACAATGAGCTGTTCTTC
d_gene: -; len: 13; v_gene: TRBV2; j_gene: TRBJ2-1; abundance: many; CDR3aa: CASRGPSINEQFF; CDR3nt: TGTGCCAGCCGGGGCCCTAGCATCAATGAGCAGTTCTTC
d_gene: TRBD1; len: 21; v_gene: TRBV28; j_gene: TRBJ1-3; abundance: -; CDR3aa: CASSFLGPAYDRGRKGNTIYF; CDR3nt: TGTGCCAGCAGTTTTCTCGGACCTGCCTACGACAGGGGGCGAAAAGGAAACACCATATATTTT
d_gene: -; len: 15; v_gene: TRBV7-8; j_gene: TRBJ2-3; abundance: many; CDR3aa: CASSLNTLGTDTQYF; CDR3nt: TGTGCCAGCAGCTTAAACACCCTAGGCACAGATACGCAGTATTTT
d_gene: -; len: 13; v_gene: TRBV27; j_gene: TRBJ2-3; abundance: many; CDR3aa: CASSFGQSDTQYF; CDR3nt: TGTGCCAGCAGTTTCGGACAGTCAGATACGCAGTATTTT
d_gene: TRBD2; len: 15; v_gene: TRBV2; j_gene: TRBJ2-1; abundance: many; CDR3aa: CASIGTSGRLNEQFF; CDR3nt: TGTGCCAGCATTGGGACTAGCGGGAGGCTAAATGAGCAGTTCTTC
d_gene: TRBD2; len: 15; v_gene: TRBV27; j_gene: TRBJ2-1; abundance: -; CDR3aa: CASSFTGLIAHEQFF; CDR3nt: TGTGCCAGCAGTTTTACGGGACTAATCGCCCATGAGCAGTTCTTC
d_gene: TRBD2; len: 20; v_gene: TRBV6-5; j_gene: TRBJ2-6; abundance: many; CDR3aa: CASSYSILAGRFSGANVLTF; CDR3nt: TGTGCCAGCAGTTACTCGATACTAGCGGGTCGTTTCTCTGGGGCCAACGTCCTGACTTTC
d_gene: -; len: 13; v_gene: TRBV7-3; j_gene: TRBJ2-5; abundance: many; CDR3aa: CASSPDRGQTQYF; CDR3nt: TGTGCCAGCAGCCCGGATAGGGGACAGACCCAGTACTTC
d_gene: -; len: 12; v_gene: TRBV28; j_gene: TRBJ1-4; abundance: many; CDR3aa: CASWDGNEKLFF; CDR3nt: TGTGCCAGCTGGGACGGGAATGAAAAACTGTTTTTT
d_gene: TRBD1; len: 14; v_gene: TRBV20-1; j_gene: TRBJ1-3; abundance: few; CDR3aa: CSAKPGTGKNTIYF; CDR3nt: TGCAGTGCTAAGCCAGGGACAGGGAAAAACACCATATATTTT
d_gene: TRBD2; len: 19; v_gene: TRBV10-3; j_gene: TRBJ2-1; abundance: many; CDR3aa: CAIRGGASGSLTSYNEQFF; CDR3nt: TGTGCCATCCGCGGAGGGGCTAGCGGGAGCCTAACGTCCTACAATGAGCAGTTCTTC
d_gene: TRBD2; len: 16; v_gene: TRBV28; j_gene: TRBJ2-5; abundance: many; CDR3aa: CASSLGRGRGKETQYF; CDR3nt: TGTGCCAGCAGCTTAGGGCGCGGGAGGGGAAAAGAGACCCAGTACTTC
d_gene: -; len: 16; v_gene: TRBV27; j_gene: TRBJ1-6; abundance: -; CDR3aa: CASSRTGFSYNSPLHF; CDR3nt: TGTGCCAGCAGTAGAACAGGATTCTCCTATAATTCACCCCTCCACTTT
d_gene: TRBD2; len: 15; v_gene: TRBV27; j_gene: TRBJ2-7; abundance: -; CDR3aa: CASSSRTSVGGEQYF; CDR3nt: TGTGCCAGCAGTTCTCGGACTAGCGTAGGCGGCGAGCAGTACTTC
d_gene: -; len: 13; v_gene: TRBV19; j_gene: TRBJ1-1; abundance: -; CDR3aa: CASSLGQNTEALF; CDR3nt: TGTGCCAGTAGTCTAGGACAGAACACTGAAGCTCTCTTT
d_gene: TRBD1; len: 14; v_gene: TRBV9; j_gene: TRBJ2-7; abundance: -; CDR3aa: CASSVGTGVYEQYF; CDR3nt: TGTGCCAGCAGCGTAGGGACAGGAGTCTACGAGCAGTACTTC
d_gene: -; len: 15; v_gene: TRBV18; j_gene: TRBJ2-5; abundance: -; CDR3aa: CASSSTTGRFGTQYF; CDR3nt: TGTGCCAGCTCATCCACCACGGGAAGGTTCGGGACCCAGTACTTC
d_gene: -; len: 14; v_gene: TRBV20-1; j_gene: TRBJ2-1; abundance: many; CDR3aa: CSALPGRGYNEQFF; CDR3nt: TGCAGTGCTCTACCGGGACGCGGGTACAATGAGCAGTTCTTC
d_gene: TRBD2; len: 14; v_gene: TRBV20-1; j_gene: TRBJ2-7; abundance: many; CDR3aa: CSARPPTSLYEQYF; CDR3nt: TGCAGTGCTAGGCCTCCGACTAGCCTATACGAGCAGTACTTC
d_gene: -; len: 14; v_gene: TRBV7-9; j_gene: TRBJ1-4; abundance: -; CDR3aa: CASNSIRGREKLFF; CDR3nt: TGTGCCAGCAATAGTATACGCGGACGAGAAAAACTGTTTTTT
d_gene: TRBD1; len: 15; v_gene: TRBV7-9; j_gene: TRBJ2-7; abundance: few; CDR3aa: CASSPPDRVSYEQYF; CDR3nt: TGTGCCAGCAGCCCCCCGGACAGGGTTTCCTACGAGCAGTACTTC